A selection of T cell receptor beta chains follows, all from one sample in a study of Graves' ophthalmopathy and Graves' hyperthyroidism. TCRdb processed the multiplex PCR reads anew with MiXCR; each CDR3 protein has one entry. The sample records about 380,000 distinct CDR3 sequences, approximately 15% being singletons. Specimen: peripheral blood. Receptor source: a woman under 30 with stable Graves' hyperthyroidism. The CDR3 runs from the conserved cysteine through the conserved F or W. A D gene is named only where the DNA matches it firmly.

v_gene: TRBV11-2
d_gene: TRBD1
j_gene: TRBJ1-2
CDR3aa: CASSLISGQGYGYTF

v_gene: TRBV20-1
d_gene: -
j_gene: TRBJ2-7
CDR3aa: CSATLIQGSEQYF

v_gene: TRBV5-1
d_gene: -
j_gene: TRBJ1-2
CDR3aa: CASSSKNYGYTF

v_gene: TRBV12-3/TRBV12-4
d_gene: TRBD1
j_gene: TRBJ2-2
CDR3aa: CASRVQGAVTGELFF

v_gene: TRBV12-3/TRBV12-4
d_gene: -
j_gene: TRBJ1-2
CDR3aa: CASSPAEGIRGYTF

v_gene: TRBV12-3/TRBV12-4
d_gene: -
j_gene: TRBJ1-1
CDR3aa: CASSTPGEGAEAFF

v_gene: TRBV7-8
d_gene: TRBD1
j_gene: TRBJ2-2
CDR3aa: CASSRDGGQGRTGELFF

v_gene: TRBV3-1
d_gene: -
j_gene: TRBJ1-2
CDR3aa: CASSQKPNYGYTF

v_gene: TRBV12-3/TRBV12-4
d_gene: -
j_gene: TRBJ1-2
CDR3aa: CASSFVPSYGYTF

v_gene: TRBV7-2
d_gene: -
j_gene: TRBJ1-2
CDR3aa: CASSPPGDANGYTF

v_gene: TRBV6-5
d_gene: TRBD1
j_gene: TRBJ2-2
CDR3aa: CAILGQGIGELFF

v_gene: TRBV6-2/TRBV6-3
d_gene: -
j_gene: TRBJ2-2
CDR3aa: CATSDYTGELFF

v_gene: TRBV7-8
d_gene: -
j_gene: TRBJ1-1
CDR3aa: CASSAGITSNTEAFF

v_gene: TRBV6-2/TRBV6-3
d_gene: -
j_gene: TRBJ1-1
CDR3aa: CASSYSSRRTEAFF

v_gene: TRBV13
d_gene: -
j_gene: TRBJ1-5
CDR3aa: CASSRGRRQPQHF

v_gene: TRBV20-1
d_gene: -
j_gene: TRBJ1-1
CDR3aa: CSARKQATEAFF

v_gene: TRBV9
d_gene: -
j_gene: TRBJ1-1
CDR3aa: CASSVEGTEAFF

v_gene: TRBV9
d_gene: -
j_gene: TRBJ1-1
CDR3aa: CASSLRLDTEAFF

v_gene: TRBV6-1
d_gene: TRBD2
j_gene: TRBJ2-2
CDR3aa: CAASSGGDTGELFF

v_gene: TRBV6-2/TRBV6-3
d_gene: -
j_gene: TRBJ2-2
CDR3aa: CASSYSTYQTGELFF

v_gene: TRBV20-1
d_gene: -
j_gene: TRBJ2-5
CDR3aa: CSAERAPVRETQYF

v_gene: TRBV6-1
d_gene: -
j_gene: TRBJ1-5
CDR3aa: CASRIARDQPQHF

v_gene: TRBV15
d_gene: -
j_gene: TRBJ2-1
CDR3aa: CATSSGGSGGLPSNEQFF

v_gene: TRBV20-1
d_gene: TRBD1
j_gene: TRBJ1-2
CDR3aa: CSASGTGGYGFGYTF

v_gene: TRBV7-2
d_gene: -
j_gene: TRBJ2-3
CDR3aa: CASSLRAVGDTQYF

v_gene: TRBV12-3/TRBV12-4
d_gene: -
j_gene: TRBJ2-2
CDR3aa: CASSTPASHTGELFF

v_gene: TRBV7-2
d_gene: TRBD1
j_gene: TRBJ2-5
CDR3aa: CASKGQLQETQYF

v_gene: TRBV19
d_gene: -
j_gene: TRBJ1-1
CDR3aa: CASSIAWEYTEAFF

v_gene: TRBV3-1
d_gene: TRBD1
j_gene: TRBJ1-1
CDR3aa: CASSPGQGANTEAFF

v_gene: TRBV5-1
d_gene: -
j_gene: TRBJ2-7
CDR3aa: CASSPDPVFYEQYF

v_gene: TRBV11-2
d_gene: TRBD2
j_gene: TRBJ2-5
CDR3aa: CASSWAEGGWETQYF

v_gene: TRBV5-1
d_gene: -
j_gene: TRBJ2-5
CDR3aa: CASSRDREGETQYF

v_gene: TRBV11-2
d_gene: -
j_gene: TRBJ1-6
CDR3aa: CASSLEWGPWRDSPLHF

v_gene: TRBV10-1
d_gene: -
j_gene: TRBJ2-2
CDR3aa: CASSKAPSDTGELCF

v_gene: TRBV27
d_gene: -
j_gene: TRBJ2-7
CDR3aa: CASSLRTALFSEQYF

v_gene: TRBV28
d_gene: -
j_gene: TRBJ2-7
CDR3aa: CASSPLPGTRQYF

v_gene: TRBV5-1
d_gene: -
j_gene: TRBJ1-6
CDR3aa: CASSLGPLEAPLHF

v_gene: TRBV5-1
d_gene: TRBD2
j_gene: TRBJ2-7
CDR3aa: CASSWAQRGIHEQYF

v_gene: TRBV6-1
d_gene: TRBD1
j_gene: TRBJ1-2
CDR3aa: CASSGRGDDTF

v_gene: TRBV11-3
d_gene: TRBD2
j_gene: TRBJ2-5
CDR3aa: CASSKIGGLAGSETQYF

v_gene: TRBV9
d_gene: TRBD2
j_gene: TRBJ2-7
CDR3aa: CASSGLAGAGEQYF

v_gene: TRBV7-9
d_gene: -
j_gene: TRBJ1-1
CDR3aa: CASGPWTARTEAFF

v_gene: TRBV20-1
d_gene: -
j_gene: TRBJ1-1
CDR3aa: CSAMKGGDTEAFF

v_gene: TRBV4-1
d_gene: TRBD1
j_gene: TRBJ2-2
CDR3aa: CASSQSPQGAPTGELFF

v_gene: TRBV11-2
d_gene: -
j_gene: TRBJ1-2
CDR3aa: CASSLGTDNYGYTF

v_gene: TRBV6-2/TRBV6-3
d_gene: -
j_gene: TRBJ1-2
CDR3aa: CASTDPDYGYTF

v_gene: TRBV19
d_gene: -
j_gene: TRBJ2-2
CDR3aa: CASSMSLRNTGELFF

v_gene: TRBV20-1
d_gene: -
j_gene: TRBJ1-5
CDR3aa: CSAPQPQHF

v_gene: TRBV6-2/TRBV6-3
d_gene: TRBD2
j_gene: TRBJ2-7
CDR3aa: CASSIAGVYEQYF

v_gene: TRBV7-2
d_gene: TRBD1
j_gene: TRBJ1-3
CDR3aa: CASSLRQGGNTIYF

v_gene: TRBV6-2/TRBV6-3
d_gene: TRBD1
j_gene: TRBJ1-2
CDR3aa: CASSLDRGLGYTF